The 27 T cell receptor beta chains below all came from one sample that was sequenced in a study of blood T cell repertoires in COVID-19. The protocol was immunoSEQ multiplex PCR, while the TCRdb copy is restricted to in-frame clones and leaves out a portion. This sample has 300,000 to 350,000 clones, with approximately 83% found just once. The sequencing sample was made of PBMCs or T cells enriched from blood (not recorded which). The receptor source for this set is a man aged 25-45 years who had recovered from COVID-19.

The chain is built from TRBV7-9 and TRBJ1-1, with no clear D. The V gene's germline CDR1 is SEHNR and CDR2 FQNEAQ (reference sequence). The CDR3 is made up of 14 amino acids. V lost 5 bases to trimming and J lost 0 bases, with 10 bases between them. In DNA form, the CDR3 reads TGTGCCAGCAGCCCCCTAGCTTTGAACACTGAAGCTTTCTTT. Its translation is CASSPLALNTEAFF.

The V call is TRBV5-5, the J call TRBJ2-6, with D possibly TRBD1 on 5 matching bases. V dropped 4 bases and J dropped 4 bases, with 21 bases sitting between them. The CDR3 runs to 18 residues. Germline CDR1 is SGHKS and CDR2 is YYEKEE (reference sequence). DNA for the CDR3: TGTGCCAGCAGCCCAGGGCCGGGCCCCATCGCCGGGGCCAACGTCCTGACTTTC. It codes for CASSPGPGPIAGANVLTF.

This chain links TRBV2 with TRBJ2-1, with D perhaps matching TRBD1 (5 bases). Germline V gene data show CDR1 as SNHLY and CDR2 as FYNNEI. The V gene lost 1 base and the J gene lost 5 bases, with 6 bases spanning the gap. There are 13 residues in the CDR3. CDR3 nucleotides: TGTGCCAGCAGTGAAGACAGGAACAATGAGCAGTTCTTC. It encodes CASSEDRNNEQFF.

This clone occurred once. The chain combines TRBV4-1 with TRBJ2-1, with TRBD1 matching 10 bases. The germline V gene has CDR1 MGHRA and CDR2 YSYEKL. The CDR3 is 14 residues long. V was pared by 8 bases and J by 7 bases, with 8 bases of the junction left unmatched. The CDR3 DNA follows: TGCGCCAGCTCGCGACAGGGGGCCCCTAATGAGCAGTTCTTC. It yields the protein CASSRQGAPNEQFF.

The chain links TRBV5-5 to TRBJ1-6, with a tentative D call TRBD1 (5 bases). The V end was cut by 0 bases, the J end by 1 base, with 17 bases between. Germline values: CDR1 SGHKS, CDR2 YYEKEE (reference sequence). This CDR3 comprises 19 residues. CDR3 protein: CASSLGGTGPSSYNSPLHF. DNA for the CDR3: TGTGCCAGCAGCTTGGGCGGGACCGGACCTAGTTCCTATAATTCACCCCTCCACTTT.

This rearrangement joins TRBV9 to TRBJ2-2, with D possibly TRBD1 on 5 matching bases. The CDR3 spans 14 residues. Germline-derived CDR1 and CDR2 are SGDLS and YYNGEE. The V and J ends lost 0 bases and 7 bases respectively, with 10 bases between them. For the CDR3, the DNA is TGTGCCAGCAGCGTAGCTCAGGGTCGCGGGGAGCTGTTTTTT. Encoded protein: CASSVAQGRGELFF.

J is TRBJ2-3 and V is TRBV4-2, with 9 bases lining up with TRBD2. CDR3 size: 18 residues. Germline CDR1 and CDR2: LGHNA and YNFKEQ. The V and J ends lost 1 base and 0 bases, in that order; junction bases with no gene match: 8. As DNA, the CDR3 is TGTGCCAGCAGCCAAGGTAGCGGGGGTTTCCCGAGCACAGATACGCAGTATTTT. Its translation is CASSQGSGGFPSTDTQYF.

This chain uses TRBV5-5 with TRBJ1-2, with a possible D match to TRBD1 (5 bases). From germline, CDR1 is SGHKS and CDR2 YYEKEE (reference sequence). The CDR3 is made up of 15 amino acids. V lost 1 base, J lost 2 bases, and 12 bases lay in between. CDR3 DNA sequence: TGTGCCAGCAGCTTGTGGGCAGACAGAAACTATGGCTACACCTTC. Translation gives CASSLWADRNYGYTF.

The rearrangement uses TRBV5-1 and TRBJ2-5, with 7 bases matching TRBD2. Germline CDR1 SGHRS, CDR2 YFSETQ. The CDR3 sequence is 17 residues long. The junction had 9 bases not matched to a gene; V was cut back by 0 bases and J by 1 base. CDR3 residues: CASSLVPSGASQETQYF. DNA for the CDR3: TGCGCCAGCAGCTTGGTTCCTAGCGGAGCTTCCCAAGAGACCCAGTACTTC.

This clone was observed a single time. The chain uses TRBV7-2 and TRBJ2-5; D possibly corresponds to TRBD2 (5 bases). CDR1 SGHTA and CDR2 FQGNSA come from the germline V gene. Trimming left V 4 bases short and J 7 bases short, with 25 bases between. The length of the CDR3 is 17 residues. The CDR3 loop is CASSSARAALSMRTQYF. The CDR3 DNA is TGTGCCAGCAGCTCCGCGAGGGCAGCCTTAAGTATGAGGACCCAGTACTTC.

This chain uses TRBV7-9 with TRBJ1-4; no clear D. The germline V and J ends were trimmed by 5 bases and 4 bases, with 11 bases remaining between them. Germline lookup yields CDR1 SEHNR and CDR2 FQNEAQ (reference sequence). The CDR3 totals 14 residues. CDR3 amino acids: CASSPGVNNEKLFF. For the CDR3, the DNA is TGTGCCAGCAGCCCAGGTGTAAATAATGAAAAACTGTTTTTT.

V gene TRBV7-9 combines with J gene TRBJ1-2; D remains unclear. V was pared by 5 bases and J by 5 bases, with 18 bases between. Germline CDR1 reads SEHNR; CDR2 reads FQNEAQ (reference sequence). This CDR3 has 15 residues. DNA for the CDR3: TGTGCCAGCAGCCGCTCCGTAGTGGGCGGGTATGGCTACACCTTC. Translating gives CASSRSVVGGYGYTF.

This clone was counted only a few times. V gene TRBV6-6 combines with J gene TRBJ1-5; no definite D call. The V end was cut by 3 bases, the J end by 5 bases, with 5 bases between. Germline CDR1 and CDR2: MNHNY and SVGAGI (reference sequence). The CDR3 is made up of 12 amino acids. For the CDR3, the DNA is TGTGCCAGCAGTTATGGAGATCAGCCCCAGCATTTT. Its protein product is CASSYGDQPQHF.

This clone was recorded only once. The V and J genes are TRBV5-1 and TRBJ2-5; 16 nucleotides align to TRBD2. CDR3 size: 17 residues. The ends lost 4 bases at V and 5 bases at J; junction bases unmatched: 8. Germline CDR1 and CDR2: SGHRS and YFSETQ. The CDR3 DNA is TGCGCCAGCAGCCCGGGACTAGCGGGGGGGTCCGCTGAGACCCAGTACTTC. Its translation: CASSPGLAGGSAETQYF.

The sample holds one count of this clone. The chain uses TRBV30 and TRBJ1-2, with D possibly TRBD1 on 5 matching bases. Germline CDR1 is GTSNPN and CDR2 is SVGIG (reference sequence). The CDR3 consists of 13 residues. With 3 bases removed from V and 0 bases from J, the gap between germline ends came to 8 bases. Written as DNA, the CDR3 is TGTGCCTGGAGGGCAGGGCCTAACTATGGCTACACCTTC. This encodes CAWRAGPNYGYTF.

In nucleotides, the CDR3 is TGTGCCAGCAGTCGAACTACAGGGTTCGCTGGCTACACCTTC. The encoded protein is CASSRTTGFAGYTF. V gene TRBV2 combines with J gene TRBJ1-2; weak D call: TRBD1 (6 bases). Germline loops: CDR1 SNHLY, CDR2 FYNNEI. Trimming left V 5 bases short and J 7 bases short, with 17 bases between. The CDR3 is 14 residues long. Full variable domain (remainder filled in from reference TRBV2 and TRBJ1-2): EPEVTQTPSHQVTQMGQEVILRCVPISNHLYFYWYRQILGQKVEFLVSFYNNEISEKSEIFDDQFSVERPDGSNFTLKIRSTKLEDSAMYFCASSRTTGFAGYTFGSGTRLTVV.

This clone was seen a few times. This chain connects TRBV6-5 to TRBJ1-2, with 7 bases that match TRBD1. The V and J ends lost 5 bases and 5 bases, in that order; junction bases with no gene match: 5. The CDR3 length is 13 residues. Per germline, CDR1 MNHEY and CDR2 SVGAGI. The CDR3 loop is CASSIDREYGYTF. The CDR3 DNA follows: TGTGCCAGCAGTATCGACAGGGAATATGGCTACACCTTC.

This clone was recorded only once. This sequence joins TRBV7-3 and TRBJ1-2, with 7 bases that match TRBD1. After removal of 2 bases from V and 5 bases from J, the junction contained 8 bases not matched to a gene. Looked up from germline, CDR1 is SGHTA and CDR2 is FQGTGA. The CDR3 covers 15 residues. Here the CDR3 reads CASSLGAGGLYGYTF. The CDR3 region has the DNA TGTGCCAGCAGCTTAGGGGCAGGGGGTTTGTATGGCTACACCTTC.

The genes are TRBV27 and TRBJ2-1; D remains unclear. CDR1 MNHEY and CDR2 SMNVEV come from the germline V gene (reference sequence). This CDR3 comprises 16 residues. V dropped 0 bases and J dropped 0 bases, with 9 bases sitting between them. CDR3 sequence reads: CASSLSARSSYNEQFF. The CDR3 DNA reads as TGTGCCAGCAGTTTATCGGCGCGGAGCTCCTACAATGAGCAGTTCTTC.

CDR3 sequence: CATQDRGRGEQFF. The CDR3, as DNA: TGTGCCACCCAGGACAGGGGGCGCGGTGAGCAGTTCTTC. The rearrangement joins TRBV24-1 to TRBJ2-1, with TRBD1 identical over 11 bases. Germline trimming cut 9 bases from V and 9 bases from J; bases unmatched to any gene: 6. CDR3 size: 13 residues. From germline, CDR1 is KGHDR and CDR2 SFDVKD.

The chain has TRBV6-5 and TRBJ2-4, with 7 bases identical to TRBD2. Germline CDR1 and CDR2: MNHEY and SVGAGI. CDR3 length: 16 residues. The V segment lost 1 base and the J segment 6 bases; nucleotides outside the gene matches: 9. The CDR3 protein is CASSYFSSGAGNIQYF. CDR3 DNA sequence: TGTGCCAGCAGTTACTTCTCCAGCGGGGCGGGAAACATTCAGTACTTC.

This chain joins TRBV3-1 (or the pseudogene TRBV3-2) and TRBJ2-3; 11 nucleotides align to TRBD2. The CDR3 length is 16 residues. Germline CDR1 LGHDT, CDR2 YNNKEL (reference sequence). The V gene end was trimmed by 4 bases and the J gene end by 7 bases; junction bases not matched to a gene: 10. CDR3 residues: CASSRTLSGGVNTQYF. CDR3 nucleotide sequence: TGTGCCAGCAGCCGGACCCTTAGCGGGGGGGTTAATACGCAGTATTTT.

The V and J genes are TRBV18 and TRBJ1-3; 8 bases match TRBD1. V lost 5 bases and J lost 0; bases outside the gene matches: 15. The CDR3 spans 19 residues. Germline V gene data show CDR1 as KGHSH and CDR2 as LQKENI. The CDR3 DNA is TGTGCCAGCTCATCCTCAGGGGGCGATTACTATGGCTCTGGAAACACCATATATTTT. Protein: CASSSSGGDYYGSGNTIYF.

This clone is a singleton in its sample. The chain joins TRBV9 to TRBJ2-1; 10 bases align to TRBD2. The CDR3 has 16 amino acids. Losses at the gene ends were 1 base for V and 7 bases for J; bases not matched to a gene: 8. The germline CDR1 and CDR2 sequences are SGDLS and YYNGEE. The CDR3 is CASSVTGTSVMNEQFF. For the CDR3, the DNA is TGTGCCAGCAGCGTAACGGGGACTAGCGTTATGAATGAGCAGTTCTTC.

The CDR3 reads CSVELWGQGVGTGELFF. CDR3 nucleotides: TGCAGCGTCGAATTGTGGGGACAGGGTGTGGGCACCGGGGAGCTGTTTTTT. The J gene is TRBJ2-2, the V gene TRBV29-1; 9 bases fit TRBD1. Germline CDR1 SQVTM, CDR2 ANQGSEA. V gave up 6 bases and J gave up 4 bases; unmatched junction bases: 15. The CDR3 sequence is 17 residues long.

This chain connects TRBV4-3 to TRBJ1-6; D is unresolved. In germline, CDR1 is LGHNA, CDR2 YSLEER. The CDR3 runs 18 residues. V was cut by 0 bases and J by 0 bases, with 12 bases left in between. For the CDR3, the DNA is TGCGCCAGCAGCCAAGATAGCCCCGGGATCTCCTATAATTCACCCCTCCACTTT. Amino acids: CASSQDSPGISYNSPLHF.

The chain is built from TRBV21-1 and TRBJ2-7; no DNA check was done on the table's D call, TRBD1. TRBV21-1 is flagged as a pseudogene. This CDR3 has 15 amino acids. The CDR3 protein is CARKTTREKSEGQYF. The CDR3 DNA follows: TGTGCCAGGAAAACTACCAGGGAAAAGAGTGAGGGACAATACTTC.